These T cell receptor beta chains were read from a single sample in a study of untreated major depressive disorder. Assay used: immunoSEQ multiplex PCR; TCRdb lists only in-frame clones, some missing. The sample holds about 18,000 clones, under 90% seen once. Input material: CD4+ T cells from PBMCs. The origin of the receptors is a woman in her 30s in good health. Both conserved end residues are part of each CDR3. A D gene is named only where the DNA matches it firmly. Some rows have no size entry. The others give once, few or many, or a class for an expanded clone.

NA	TRBV5-6	TRBD2	TRBJ2-2	CASSFGLAVSTGELFF	TGTGCCAGCAGCTTCGGACTAGCGGTGTCCACCGGGGAGCTGTTTTTT
NA	TRBV7-2	NA	TRBJ1-3	CASSLFDRGAGNTIYF	TGTGCCAGCAGCTTATTCGATCGGGGGGCTGGAAACACCATATATTTT
NA	TRBV9	NA	TRBJ1-4	CASSGDTQVEKLFF	TGTGCCAGCAGTGGGGACACCCAAGTTGAAAAACTGTTTTTT
few	TRBV4-1	NA	TRBJ1-2	CASSQAPGNYGYTF	TGCGCCAGCAGCCAAGCCCCAGGGAACTATGGCTACACCTTC
NA	TRBV6-6	TRBD1	TRBJ1-1	CASSPGQGVTEAFF	TGTGCCAGCAGTCCGGGACAGGGGGTCACTGAAGCTTTCTTT
few	TRBV11-2	NA	TRBJ1-2	CASSLVGRSYGYTF	TGTGCCAGCAGCTTGGTGGGCAGGAGTTATGGCTACACCTTC
NA	TRBV15	NA	TRBJ1-5	CATSRDRQPQHF	TGTGCCACCAGCAGAGATCGGCAGCCCCAGCATTTT
NA	TRBV13	TRBD1	TRBJ2-5	CASSFGTVQETQYF	TGTGCCAGCAGCTTTGGGACAGTCCAAGAGACCCAGTACTTC
NA	TRBV6-1	TRBD1	TRBJ1-2	CASSEAGQGGNYGYTF	TGTGCCAGCAGTGAAGCGGGACAGGGGGGAAACTATGGCTACACCTTC
NA	TRBV5-1	TRBD1	TRBJ1-2	CASSREGQGYGYTF	TGCGCCAGCAGCCGGGAGGGACAGGGCTATGGCTACACCTTC
NA	TRBV4-1	NA	TRBJ1-5	CASSQEGGGVQPQHF	TGCGCCAGCAGCCAAGAGGGGGGGGGCGTTCAGCCCCAGCATTTT
NA	TRBV7-8	NA	TRBJ2-5	CASSLVISTQYF	TGTGCCAGCAGCTTAGTAATCTCGACCCAGTACTTC
NA	TRBV19	NA	TRBJ2-1	CASSIKSGSGNEQFF	TGTGCCAGTAGTATTAAGTCGGGATCAGGAAATGAGCAGTTCTTC
NA	TRBV6-5	TRBD1	TRBJ2-7	CASSWTGANPYEQYF	TGTGCCAGCAGCTGGACAGGGGCGAACCCCTACGAGCAGTACTTC
NA	TRBV5-1	TRBD2	TRBJ2-3	CASSLGAGGGTDTQYF	TGCGCCAGCAGCTTGGGAGCGGGAGGAGGCACAGATACGCAGTATTTT
NA	TRBV30	NA	TRBJ1-2	CAWNFGRGTYGYTF	TGTGCCTGGAATTTCGGTCGTGGGACCTATGGCTACACCTTC
once	TRBV5-1	NA	TRBJ2-1	CASSRGNSYNEQFF	TGCGCCAGCAGTCGGGGAAACTCCTACAATGAGCAGTTCTTC
NA	TRBV14	NA	TRBJ2-5	CASSHGGTVRETQYF	TGTGCCAGCAGCCACGGGGGAACAGTCAGAGAGACCCAGTACTTC
NA	TRBV7-2	TRBD1	TRBJ1-3	CASSLQGIAGNTIYF	TGTGCCAGCAGCCTACAGGGGATCGCTGGAAACACCATATATTTT
NA	TRBV6-1	TRBD1	TRBJ2-3	CASSRDRVGADTQYF	TGTGCCAGCAGTAGGGACAGGGTTGGAGCAGATACGCAGTATTTT
NA	TRBV19	NA	TRBJ1-5	CASSSMENQPQHF	TGTGCCAGTAGTAGCATGGAAAATCAGCCCCAGCATTTT
few	TRBV5-1	NA	TRBJ1-1	CASSPTGGWAEAFF	TGCGCCAGCAGCCCTACGGGGGGTTGGGCTGAAGCTTTCTTT
NA	TRBV7-8	NA	TRBJ1-5	CASTQTPNSNQPQHF	TGTGCCAGCACCCAGACACCGAATAGCAATCAGCCCCAGCATTTT
NA	TRBV9	NA	TRBJ2-5	CASSVGGLGQETQYF	TGTGCCAGCAGCGTAGGAGGGTTGGGCCAAGAGACCCAGTACTTC
NA	TRBV10-3	TRBD2	TRBJ2-7	CAISDPAGPSYEQYF	TGTGCCATCAGTGACCCAGCGGGACCCTCCTACGAGCAGTACTTC
NA	TRBV7-6	NA	TRBJ2-5	CASSGTHQETQYF	TGTGCCAGCAGCGGGACCCACCAAGAGACCCAGTACTTC
NA	TRBV5-4	TRBD2	TRBJ2-7	CASSLGTRGYEQYF	TGTGCCAGCAGCTTAGGGACTAGAGGTTACGAGCAGTACTTC
few	TRBV14	NA	TRBJ1-2	CASSQAGARTLGYTF	TGTGCCAGCAGCCAAGCAGGGGCTAGAACGTTGGGCTACACCTTC
NA	TRBV6-1	TRBD1	TRBJ2-7	CASRREGDSLYEQYF	TGTGCCAGCAGACGAGAGGGGGACAGCCTCTACGAGCAGTACTTC
NA	TRBV4-3	NA	TRBJ1-2	CASSLPGNYGYTF	TGCGCCAGCAGCCTTCCAGGGAACTATGGCTACACCTTC
NA	TRBV6-6	NA	TRBJ1-5	CASMEYSNQPQHF	TGTGCCAGCATGGAGTATAGCAATCAGCCCCAGCATTTT
NA	TRBV7-2	NA	TRBJ2-3	CASSLEGTTDTQYF	TGTGCCAGCAGCTTAGAGGGGACCACAGATACGCAGTATTTT
NA	TRBV4-1	NA	TRBJ2-6	CASSQDREGLSGANVLTF	TGCGCCAGCAGCCAAGATAGGGAAGGACTCTCTGGGGCCAACGTCCTGACTTTC
NA	TRBV28	TRBD1	TRBJ1-2	CASRYGQGAPPNYGYTF	TGTGCCAGCAGATACGGACAGGGGGCGCCGCCCAACTATGGCTACACCTTC
once	TRBV6-1	NA	TRBJ1-3	CASSEGSPGSGNTIYF	TGTGCCAGCAGTGAAGGGAGTCCAGGATCTGGAAACACCATATATTTT
NA	TRBV7-2	NA	TRBJ2-7	CASSPLGVYYEQYF	TGTGCCAGCAGCCCCCTGGGGGTCTACTACGAGCAGTACTTC
NA	TRBV7-5	NA	TRBJ2-7	CVRSLGWVCCYEQYF	TGTGTCAGAAGCTTAGGCTGGGTTTGTTGCTACGAGCAGTACTTC
NA	TRBV6-5	TRBD2	TRBJ2-3	CASSYGTSGRQDTQYF	TGTGCCAGCAGTTACGGGACTAGCGGGAGGCAAGATACGCAGTATTTT